The 6 T cell receptor beta chains in this list originate from one sample, sequenced in a study of blood T cell repertoires in COVID-19. Method: immunoSEQ multiplex PCR; TCRdb's copy keeps in-frame clones and lacks some. The sample holds 84,000 or so clones, roughly 80% seen once. The sequenced sample consisted of peripheral blood. The receptors derive from a man between 65 and 79 years old with COVID-19, enrolled during active disease.

This clone was seen more than once but under ten times. The chain joins TRBV4-2 to TRBJ1-3, with a weak D call TRBD1 (5 bases). Germline V gene data show CDR1 as LGHNA and CDR2 as YNFKEQ. The CDR3 spans 16 residues. V lost 4 bases and J lost 4, with 17 bases in between. The DNA of the CDR3 is TGTGCCAGCAGCCCGTCGCGTGTGACAGCAGGAAACACCATATATTTT. Translation gives CASSPSRVTAGNTIYF.

The chain couples TRBV7-2 to TRBJ2-3; maybe TRBD2 (6 bases). V lost 6 bases, J lost 0 bases, and 13 bases lay in between. The CDR3 is 15 amino acids. Per the germline V gene, CDR1 is SGHTA and CDR2 is FQGNSA. CDR3 sequence reads: CASRTNAGSTDTQYF. The CDR3 DNA follows: TGTGCCAGCAGAACTAACGCGGGGAGCACAGATACGCAGTATTTT.

The V gene is TRBV19, the J gene TRBJ1-2; D perhaps matches TRBD1 (5 bases). The V end lost 5 bases, the J end lost 4 bases, and 11 bases lay between the germline ends. The CDR3 spans 13 residues. Germline CDR1 and CDR2: LNHDA and SQIVND (reference sequence). This CDR3 is CASSAGPGYGYTF. DNA for the CDR3: TGTGCCAGTAGTGCGGGGCCAGGCTATGGCTACACCTTC.

This clone showed up just once. The genes are TRBV19 and TRBJ2-2; 11 nucleotides agree with TRBD1. Germline loops: CDR1 LNHDA, CDR2 SQIVND (reference sequence). This CDR3 has 18 residues. The V segment lost 5 bases and the J segment 7 bases; nucleotides outside the gene matches: 15. The CDR3 nucleotides are TGTGCCAGTAGTCCCTTTCGGTCGGGACAGGGGGTCCTCGGGGAGCTGTTTTTT. Amino acids: CASSPFRSGQGVLGELFF.

The chain recombines TRBV5-5 with TRBJ2-3; TRBD2 agrees at 10 bases. Losses at the gene ends were 2 bases for V and 4 bases for J; bases not matched to a gene: 7. Germline CDR1 is SGHKS and CDR2 is YYEKEE (reference sequence). The CDR3 loop spans 16 amino acids. The CDR3 is CASSFSGTSVPDTQYF. Written as DNA, the CDR3 is TGTGCCAGCAGCTTCTCCGGGACTAGCGTCCCAGATACGCAGTATTTT.

The J gene is TRBJ2-7, the V gene TRBV11-3; maybe TRBD1 (6 bases). Trimming took off 2 bases at V and 5 bases at J, with 10 bases between the two ends. The length of the CDR3 is 13 residues. Per germline, CDR1 SGHNT and CDR2 YENEEA. In DNA form, the CDR3 reads TGTGCCAGCAGCTTAACAGGGTCCCACGAGCAGTACTTC. It is translated as CASSLTGSHEQYF. Drawing the rest from reference TRBV11-3 and TRBJ2-7, the complete variable domain is EAGVVQSPRYKIIEKKQPVAFWCNPISGHNTLYWYLQNLGQGPELLIRYENEEAVDDSQLPKDRFSAERLKGVDSTLKIQPAELGDSAVYLCASSLTGSHEQYFGPGTRLTVT.